The source of this T cell receptor beta chain is a study of blood T cells in healthy people across ages. This clonotype was counted between two and nine times. A much bigger clone sits one base away, suggesting this may be a read error. Germline V gene sequence: CDR1 SQVTM, CDR2 ANQGSEA. The CDR3 sequence is 14 residues long. A sample-barcoded 5' primer and a J-beta primer mix were used in a second PCR of about 6 to 11 cycles. TCRdb redid the calling of the 5' RACE reads with MiXCR, one entry per CDR3 protein. The table has some 890,000 distinct CDR3 sequences, 25% to 30% seen once. These data are also associated with another study on T cells of mothers and their children. That paper notes: The yield was over 9 million TCR beta CDR3 reads from each mother and around 2.9 million from each child.

The chain has TRBV29-1 and TRBJ2-1; 7 positions agree with TRBD1. The J call is in doubt because the DNA end fits TRBJ2-7 better. The TCR comes from a woman aged 40 to 50 in good health. The source material was blood. The CDR3 DNA reads as TGCAGCGGGCTGACAGGGAGCTCCTACAATGAGCAGTACTTC. Protein: CSGLTGSSYNEQYF.